Listed below are T cell receptor beta chains from one sample, sequenced in a study of T cells in Graves' hyperthyroidism and ophthalmopathy. Via MiXCR, TCRdb re-called the multiplex PCR reads, giving one row per CDR3 protein. The sample contains roughly 660,000 distinct CDR3 sequences, roughly 17% of which appear only once. The sample was blood. The receptors were sampled from a man in his forties or fifties with Graves' hyperthyroidism. CDR3s include the opening cysteine and the closing phenylalanine or tryptophan. Each record gives: J gene, V gene, D gene, clone size, CDR3 protein, CDR3 DNA. The D gene is left open where the match is weak. The size of a clone is reported for some rows only, either as once, few or many, or as a class for expanded clones.

j_gene: TRBJ1-1
v_gene: TRBV12-3/TRBV12-4
d_gene: NA
abundance: many
CDR3aa: CASSYLLGNTEAFF
CDR3nt: TGTGCCAGCAGCTATTTATTGGGAAACACTGAAGCTTTCTTT

j_gene: TRBJ2-2
v_gene: TRBV7-9
d_gene: NA
abundance: many
CDR3aa: CASSPRGGEGGELFF
CDR3nt: TGTGCCAGCAGCCCGCGAGGGGGAGAAGGCGGGGAGCTGTTTTTT

j_gene: TRBJ2-1
v_gene: TRBV6-2/TRBV6-3
d_gene: TRBD2
abundance: NA
CDR3aa: CASSYTFLAGVYNEQFF
CDR3nt: TGTGCCAGCAGTTACACATTTCTAGCGGGAGTCTACAATGAGCAGTTCTTC

j_gene: TRBJ1-2
v_gene: TRBV13
d_gene: TRBD1
abundance: few
CDR3aa: CASSSTKIQGSGPPGYTF
CDR3nt: TGTGCCAGCAGCTCAACTAAAATACAGGGGTCCGGCCCCCCTGGCTACACCTTC

j_gene: TRBJ1-5
v_gene: TRBV19
d_gene: NA
abundance: NA
CDR3aa: CASSIGQGKSNQPQHF
CDR3nt: TGTGCCAGTAGTATAGGTCAGGGGAAGAGCAATCAGCCCCAGCATTTT

j_gene: TRBJ2-2
v_gene: TRBV12-3/TRBV12-4
d_gene: TRBD1
abundance: few
CDR3aa: CASMGTGGVWGELFF
CDR3nt: TGTGCCAGCATGGGGACAGGGGGTGTATGGGGGGAGCTGTTTTTT

j_gene: TRBJ2-3
v_gene: TRBV28
d_gene: TRBD2
abundance: NA
CDR3aa: CASSPRLARHTDTQYF
CDR3nt: TGTGCCAGCAGCCCCCGACTAGCGCGGCACACAGATACGCAGTATTTT

j_gene: TRBJ2-1
v_gene: TRBV20-1
d_gene: TRBD2
abundance: NA
CDR3aa: CSARGSGPLGEQFF
CDR3nt: TGCAGTGCTAGAGGTAGCGGGCCGCTTGGGGAGCAGTTCTTC

j_gene: TRBJ1-5
v_gene: TRBV28
d_gene: TRBD1
abundance: few
CDR3aa: CASRRGTGNSNQPQHF
CDR3nt: TGTGCCAGCAGACGTGGGACAGGCAATAGCAATCAGCCCCAGCATTTT

j_gene: TRBJ2-1
v_gene: TRBV7-9
d_gene: TRBD2
abundance: once
CDR3aa: CASSLSSGMYNEQFF
CDR3nt: TGTGCCAGCAGCTTATCTAGCGGAATGTACAATGAGCAGTTCTTC

j_gene: TRBJ2-1
v_gene: TRBV12-5
d_gene: TRBD2
abundance: many
CDR3aa: CASGLGLAGVNEQFF
CDR3nt: TGTGCTAGTGGTTTGGGACTAGCGGGAGTCAATGAGCAGTTCTTC

j_gene: TRBJ2-2
v_gene: TRBV4-1
d_gene: NA
abundance: NA
CDR3aa: CASSQVILGELFF
CDR3nt: TGCGCCAGCAGCCAAGTCATTCTCGGGGAGCTGTTTTTT

j_gene: TRBJ2-1
v_gene: TRBV7-9
d_gene: TRBD2
abundance: NA
CDR3aa: CASSPSVAGGINEQFF
CDR3nt: TGTGCCAGCAGCCCCTCGGTAGCGGGAGGTATAAATGAGCAGTTCTTC

j_gene: TRBJ2-1
v_gene: TRBV27
d_gene: TRBD1
abundance: many
CDR3aa: CASRSGTGPYNEQFF
CDR3nt: TGTGCCAGCAGGTCCGGGACAGGGCCCTACAATGAGCAGTTCTTC

j_gene: TRBJ1-5
v_gene: TRBV7-9
d_gene: NA
abundance: few
CDR3aa: CASSLDPGPSNQPQHF
CDR3nt: TGTGCCAGCAGCTTAGATCCAGGGCCTAGCAATCAGCCCCAGCATTTT

j_gene: TRBJ2-7
v_gene: TRBV28
d_gene: NA
abundance: few
CDR3aa: CASNSATLTYEQYF
CDR3nt: TGTGCCAGCAATTCAGCGACTTTGACCTACGAGCAGTACTTC

j_gene: TRBJ2-6
v_gene: TRBV5-6
d_gene: NA
abundance: NA
CDR3aa: CASNTWWESGANVLTF
CDR3nt: TGTGCCAGCAACACTTGGTGGGAAAGCGGGGCCAACGTCCTGACTTTC

j_gene: TRBJ2-5
v_gene: TRBV18
d_gene: TRBD1
abundance: NA
CDR3aa: CASSPGTGIFQETQYF
CDR3nt: TGTGCCAGCTCACCGGGGACAGGGATATTCCAAGAGACCCAGTACTTC

j_gene: TRBJ2-2
v_gene: TRBV29-1
d_gene: TRBD1
abundance: NA
CDR3aa: CSVENRGGDTGELFF
CDR3nt: TGCAGCGTTGAAAACAGAGGGGGCGACACCGGGGAGCTGTTTTTT

j_gene: TRBJ1-1
v_gene: TRBV11-2
d_gene: NA
abundance: many
CDR3aa: CASSWSGEGTEAFF
CDR3nt: TGTGCCAGCAGCTGGTCAGGGGAAGGAACTGAAGCTTTCTTT